The rows below give T cell receptor beta chains drawn from one sample of a study of OX40 agonist ivuxolimab in advanced cancers. Using immunoSEQ multiplex PCR, the repertoire was profiled, and TCRdb retains in-frame clones only, with some absent. Of 65,000 to 70,000 clones listed, around four fifths are singletons. The source material was CD4+ or CD8+ T cells sorted from blood, sampled in a trial of the OX40 agonist ivuxolimab. These receptors were obtained from an adult with an advanced solid tumor such as melanoma, head and neck, liver or kidney cancer. Each CDR3 is given with its conserved first and last residue. The D gene is left open where the match is weak. Clone sizes are given selectively: once, few, many, or a class where the clone is expanded.

D gene: TRBD2; J gene: TRBJ2-2; clone size: once; V gene: TRBV27; CDR3 DNA: TGTGCCAGCACCATCCGGGGGGTCACCGGGGAGCTGTTTTTT; CDR3 protein: CASTIRGVTGELFF
D gene: TRBD2; J gene: TRBJ2-5; clone size: NA; V gene: TRBV19; CDR3 DNA: TGTGCCAGTAGTGCACATCTAGCGGGGGATGAAGAGACCCAGTACTTC; CDR3 protein: CASSAHLAGDEETQYF
D gene: TRBD2; J gene: TRBJ2-1; clone size: NA; V gene: TRBV2; CDR3 DNA: TGTGCCAGCTTAAGGACTAGCGGGAGAGGTGAGCAGTTCTTC; CDR3 protein: CASLRTSGRGEQFF
D gene: NA; J gene: TRBJ2-1; clone size: NA; V gene: TRBV21-1; CDR3 DNA: TGTGCCAGCTACACTAACAGACCCTCCTACAATGAGCAGTTCTTC; CDR3 protein: CASYTNRPSYNEQFF
D gene: NA; J gene: TRBJ1-2; clone size: NA; V gene: TRBV14; CDR3 DNA: TGTGCCAGCAGCCAAGGGAACGGGGGCTATGGCTACACCTTC; CDR3 protein: CASSQGNGGYGYTF
D gene: NA; J gene: TRBJ1-5; clone size: NA; V gene: TRBV19; CDR3 DNA: TGTGCCAGTACCACGAGGGGGGCGGTTCAGCCCCAGCATTTT; CDR3 protein: CASTTRGAVQPQHF
D gene: TRBD2; J gene: TRBJ2-3; clone size: NA; V gene: TRBV28; CDR3 DNA: TGTGCCAGCAGTTTCGGGGGGATCAGCACAGATACGCAGTATTTT; CDR3 protein: CASSFGGISTDTQYF
D gene: TRBD2; J gene: TRBJ2-3; clone size: NA; V gene: TRBV5-1; CDR3 DNA: TGCGCCAGCAGACTAGCGGGGGGGCTAGATACGCAGTATTTT; CDR3 protein: CASRLAGGLDTQYF
D gene: NA; J gene: TRBJ1-4; clone size: NA; V gene: TRBV28; CDR3 DNA: TGTGCCAGCGGACAAATAACTGCAACTAATGAAAAACTGTTTTTT; CDR3 protein: CASGQITATNEKLFF
D gene: NA; J gene: TRBJ2-1; clone size: NA; V gene: TRBV11-1; CDR3 DNA: TGTGCCAGCAGCACCAGCCGTTTCCAGGGGCGCTCCTACAATGAGCAGTTCTTC; CDR3 protein: CASSTSRFQGRSYNEQFF
D gene: NA; J gene: TRBJ1-2; clone size: few; V gene: TRBV19; CDR3 DNA: TGTGCCACCAAGGGACAATCATTTGGGGGCTACACCTTC; CDR3 protein: CATKGQSFGGYTF
D gene: NA; J gene: TRBJ2-2; clone size: few; V gene: TRBV27; CDR3 DNA: TGTGCCAGCAGTTTATACAGGGACACCGGGGAGCTGTTTTTT; CDR3 protein: CASSLYRDTGELFF
D gene: TRBD1; J gene: TRBJ1-2; clone size: NA; V gene: TRBV28; CDR3 DNA: TGTGCCAGCACCCCCGGGACAGAACTCTATGGCTACACCTTC; CDR3 protein: CASTPGTELYGYTF
D gene: TRBD2; J gene: TRBJ2-2; clone size: NA; V gene: TRBV28; CDR3 DNA: TGTGCCAGCAGTTATCCGGGACTAGGAGGGAACACCGGGGAGCTGTTTTTT; CDR3 protein: CASSYPGLGGNTGELFF
D gene: TRBD2; J gene: TRBJ2-3; clone size: few; V gene: TRBV5-1; CDR3 DNA: TGCGCCAGCAGCAGCGGGGAAGTCACAGATACGCAGTATTTT; CDR3 protein: CASSSGEVTDTQYF
D gene: TRBD1; J gene: TRBJ1-2; clone size: NA; V gene: TRBV28; CDR3 DNA: TGTGCCAGCAGTTTAAATAGTGGGACAGGGGCAGAGGACTACACCTTC; CDR3 protein: CASSLNSGTGAEDYTF
D gene: TRBD2; J gene: TRBJ2-5; clone size: once; V gene: TRBV2; CDR3 DNA: TGTGCCAGCAGGAGGACTAGCGGGGGCCGTCAAGAGACCCAGTACTTC; CDR3 protein: CASRRTSGGRQETQYF
D gene: NA; J gene: TRBJ2-7; clone size: NA; V gene: TRBV2; CDR3 DNA: TGTGCCAGCCTCCTAGCGCAATCCTACGAGCAGTACTTC; CDR3 protein: CASLLAQSYEQYF
D gene: TRBD1; J gene: TRBJ1-1; clone size: NA; V gene: TRBV7-2; CDR3 DNA: TGTGCCAGCCTGAGGGGGACAGGGGGCACTGAAGCTTTCTTT; CDR3 protein: CASLRGTGGTEAFF
D gene: TRBD1; J gene: TRBJ1-4; clone size: NA; V gene: TRBV28; CDR3 DNA: TGTGCCAGCAGTTTTGACAGGGGTCCAACTAATGAAAAACTGTTTTTT; CDR3 protein: CASSFDRGPTNEKLFF
D gene: TRBD1; J gene: TRBJ2-2; clone size: NA; V gene: TRBV5-1; CDR3 DNA: TGCGCCAGCAGCTTGAGAACAGGGGGGAACACCGGGGAGCTGTTTTTT; CDR3 protein: CASSLRTGGNTGELFF
D gene: NA; J gene: TRBJ1-2; clone size: NA; V gene: TRBV6-6; CDR3 DNA: TGTGCCACCCGTCGGACAGAGTATGGCTACACCTTC; CDR3 protein: CATRRTEYGYTF
D gene: TRBD1; J gene: TRBJ1-2; clone size: few; V gene: TRBV20-1; CDR3 DNA: TGCAGTGCGCCACAGGGGTATGGCTACACCTTC; CDR3 protein: CSAPQGYGYTF
D gene: NA; J gene: TRBJ1-2; clone size: NA; V gene: TRBV18; CDR3 DNA: TGTGCCAGCTCACCACCGTATGAGGGAACATATGGCTACACCTTC; CDR3 protein: CASSPPYEGTYGYTF
D gene: NA; J gene: TRBJ1-4; clone size: NA; V gene: TRBV27; CDR3 DNA: TGTGCCAGCAGGCTGTCTGTAAAGAGACCTCTACTTGCAACTAATGAAAAACTGTTTTTT; CDR3 protein: CASRLSVKRPLLATNEKLFF
D gene: NA; J gene: TRBJ1-1; clone size: NA; V gene: TRBV6-1; CDR3 DNA: TGTGCCAGCAACGGCAGGGGCTTCACTGAAGCTTTCTTT; CDR3 protein: CASNGRGFTEAFF
D gene: TRBD1; J gene: TRBJ1-4; clone size: once; V gene: TRBV19; CDR3 DNA: TGTGCCAGTAGTCCCATCCGGACAGGGTCTAATGAAAAACTGTTTTTT; CDR3 protein: CASSPIRTGSNEKLFF
D gene: NA; J gene: TRBJ1-3; clone size: once; V gene: TRBV10-2; CDR3 DNA: TGCGCCAGCAGAGGAGGTGGGGGAAACACCATATATTTT; CDR3 protein: CASRGGGGNTIYF
D gene: TRBD1; J gene: TRBJ1-6; clone size: NA; V gene: TRBV5-1; CDR3 DNA: TGCGCCAGCAGCTTGGGCTCAGGGGGCAATTCACCCCTCCACTTT; CDR3 protein: CASSLGSGGNSPLHF
D gene: NA; J gene: TRBJ1-6; clone size: once; V gene: TRBV11-1; CDR3 DNA: TGTGCCAGCAGCTTGGCCCCCTATAATTCACCCCTCCACTTT; CDR3 protein: CASSLAPYNSPLHF
D gene: NA; J gene: TRBJ1-2; clone size: NA; V gene: TRBV2; CDR3 DNA: TGTGCCAGCCGTGGCGACAGCCGTTATGGCTACACCTTC; CDR3 protein: CASRGDSRYGYTF
D gene: NA; J gene: TRBJ2-3; clone size: NA; V gene: TRBV6-1; CDR3 DNA: TGTGCCAGCACCCCGGACGTACAGAAGCAGTATTTT; CDR3 protein: CASTPDVQKQYF
D gene: NA; J gene: TRBJ2-2; clone size: NA; V gene: TRBV5-4; CDR3 DNA: TGTGCCAGCAGCTTTTCATTAGGGGCCGGGGAGCTGTTTTTT; CDR3 protein: CASSFSLGAGELFF
D gene: TRBD1; J gene: TRBJ2-7; clone size: NA; V gene: TRBV28; CDR3 DNA: TGTGCCAGCAGCCCCCGGGGGACAGGGGGCCGCGAGCAGTACTTC; CDR3 protein: CASSPRGTGGREQYF
D gene: TRBD1; J gene: TRBJ1-2; clone size: NA; V gene: TRBV6-5; CDR3 DNA: TGTGCCAGCAGTTACTCGGCTATAGAGGGGGCCGGTGGCTACACCTTC; CDR3 protein: CASSYSAIEGAGGYTF
D gene: TRBD1; J gene: TRBJ1-1; clone size: few; V gene: TRBV19; CDR3 DNA: TGTGCCAGTAGTATGGCCCCATGGACAGGGGGGAACACTGAAGCTTTCTTT; CDR3 protein: CASSMAPWTGGNTEAFF
D gene: NA; J gene: TRBJ1-1; clone size: few; V gene: TRBV19; CDR3 DNA: TGTGCCAGTAGTCCTCCTGGGGGAGGTTCCACTGAAGCTTTCTTT; CDR3 protein: CASSPPGGGSTEAFF
D gene: TRBD1; J gene: TRBJ1-5; clone size: NA; V gene: TRBV5-6; CDR3 DNA: TGTGCCAGCAGCTTGGGTACAGGGGTCCTACATCAGCCCCAGCATTTT; CDR3 protein: CASSLGTGVLHQPQHF
D gene: NA; J gene: TRBJ2-1; clone size: few; V gene: TRBV6-6; CDR3 DNA: TGTGCCAGCAGCCCCAGGGGGGACTACAATGAGCAGTTCTTC; CDR3 protein: CASSPRGDYNEQFF
D gene: NA; J gene: TRBJ2-1; clone size: few; V gene: TRBV2; CDR3 DNA: TGTGCCAGCAGAACTACTAATTACAATGAGCAGTTCTTC; CDR3 protein: CASRTTNYNEQFF
D gene: NA; J gene: TRBJ1-1; clone size: once; V gene: TRBV11-2; CDR3 DNA: TGTGCCAGCAGTCAAACCCTGGGGAACACTGAAGCTTTCTTT; CDR3 protein: CASSQTLGNTEAFF
D gene: NA; J gene: TRBJ2-5; clone size: NA; V gene: TRBV5-1; CDR3 DNA: TGCGCCAGCAGCTTGAAGAATGGCCCAAATCTTAAAGAGACCCAGTACTTC; CDR3 protein: CASSLKNGPNLKETQYF
D gene: NA; J gene: TRBJ2-5; clone size: NA; V gene: TRBV11-1; CDR3 DNA: TGTGCCAGCAGCTTCGGGCAAGAGACCCAGTACTTC; CDR3 protein: CASSFGQETQYF
D gene: TRBD2; J gene: TRBJ2-1; clone size: few; V gene: TRBV4-1; CDR3 DNA: TGCGCCAGCAGCCAAGGTCCCAGCGGGGGGGCCGGGGAGCAGTTCTTC; CDR3 protein: CASSQGPSGGAGEQFF
D gene: NA; J gene: TRBJ1-2; clone size: NA; V gene: TRBV28; CDR3 DNA: TGTGCCAGCAGTTACCGGACGACTGATGGCTACACCTTC; CDR3 protein: CASSYRTTDGYTF
D gene: TRBD1; J gene: TRBJ1-1; clone size: once; V gene: TRBV19; CDR3 DNA: TGTGCCAGTAGCAGAGCTCGGGACAGTTTGGGAGCTTTCTTT; CDR3 protein: CASSRARDSLGAFF
D gene: NA; J gene: TRBJ2-1; clone size: once; V gene: TRBV4-1; CDR3 DNA: TGCGCCAGCAGCCCAGAGGGGACCTACAATGAGCAGTTCTTC; CDR3 protein: CASSPEGTYNEQFF
D gene: NA; J gene: TRBJ2-1; clone size: NA; V gene: TRBV7-8; CDR3 DNA: TGTGCCAGCAGCTTAGCCAGGGTGTCCTACAATGAGCAGTTCTTC; CDR3 protein: CASSLARVSYNEQFF
D gene: TRBD2; J gene: TRBJ2-3; clone size: NA; V gene: TRBV7-9; CDR3 DNA: TGTGCCAGCAGCTTAGCGGCTAGCGGTGCGCAGTATTTT; CDR3 protein: CASSLAASGAQYF
D gene: NA; J gene: TRBJ1-3; clone size: NA; V gene: TRBV28; CDR3 DNA: TGTGCCAGCAGTTTATTGGCGGGGGACGGAAACACCATATATTTT; CDR3 protein: CASSLLAGDGNTIYF